This TCR beta chain was recorded in a study of cytomegalovirus exposure and HLA in healthy donors. Findings and limits, study-wide: Clusters of TCRs from the first cohort tended to co-occur in the approximately 130 validation repertoires (as a later analysis found). In vitro work confirmed that a few CMV-associated chains recognize CMV antigens.

Clones were read by immunoSEQ multiplex PCR, and TCRdb kept only the in-frame ones, dropping some. The sample lists a few hundred thousand clones; more than 75% were seen once. As for this clone: Its antigen is as yet unknown.

Germline CDR1 reads SGHNT; CDR2 reads YYREEE (reference sequence). The CDR3 contains 18 residues. Trimming removed 6 bases from V and 4 bases from J; junction bases left unmatched: 20. Sequencing was carried out using PBMCs. The clonotype originates from a woman aged 18-35 years in good health and CMV-seronegative. The chain recombines TRBV5-4 with TRBJ2-3, with 7 positions matching TRBD1. This CDR3 is CASTLGTALFASADTQYF. CDR3 nucleotide sequence: TGTGCCAGCACCCTCGGGACAGCCCTTTTTGCGTCCGCAGATACGCAGTATTTT.